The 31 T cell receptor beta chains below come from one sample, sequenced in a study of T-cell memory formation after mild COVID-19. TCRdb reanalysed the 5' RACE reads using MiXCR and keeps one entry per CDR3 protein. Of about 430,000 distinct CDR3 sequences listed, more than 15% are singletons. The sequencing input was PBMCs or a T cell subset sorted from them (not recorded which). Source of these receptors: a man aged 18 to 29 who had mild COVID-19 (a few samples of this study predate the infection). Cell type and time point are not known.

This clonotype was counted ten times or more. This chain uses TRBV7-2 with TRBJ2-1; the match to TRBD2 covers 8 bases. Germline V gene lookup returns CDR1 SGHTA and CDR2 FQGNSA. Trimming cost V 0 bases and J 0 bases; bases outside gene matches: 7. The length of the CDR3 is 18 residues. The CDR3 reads CASSLALLADSSYNEQFF. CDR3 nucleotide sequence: TGTGCCAGCAGCTTAGCGCTACTAGCGGACTCCTCCTACAATGAGCAGTTCTTC. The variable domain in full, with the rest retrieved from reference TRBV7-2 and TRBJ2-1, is GAGVSQSPSNKVTEKGKDVELRCDPISGHTALYWYRQSLGQGLEFLIYFQGNSAPDKSGLPSDRFSAERTGGSVSTLTIQRTQQEDSAVYLCASSLALLADSSYNEQFFGPGTRLTVL.

CDR3 nucleotide sequence: TGTGCCAGCAGTAAGAACCTCCGGGCTTCACCCCTCCACTTT. Its translation: CASSKNLRASPLHF. The chain carries TRBV2 and TRBJ1-6; D gene uncertain. Between the trimmed V and J ends, which lost 5 bases and 9 bases, there was a span of 14 bases. Germline values: CDR1 SNHLY, CDR2 FYNNEI. This CDR3 has 14 amino acids.

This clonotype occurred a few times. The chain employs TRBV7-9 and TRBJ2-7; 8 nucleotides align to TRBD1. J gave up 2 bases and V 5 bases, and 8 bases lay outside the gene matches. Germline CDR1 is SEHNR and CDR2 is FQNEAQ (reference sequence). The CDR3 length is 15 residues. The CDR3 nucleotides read TGTGCCAGCAGCCGAGGACAGGGAGGCACCTACGAGCAGTACGTC. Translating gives CASSRGQGGTYEQYV.

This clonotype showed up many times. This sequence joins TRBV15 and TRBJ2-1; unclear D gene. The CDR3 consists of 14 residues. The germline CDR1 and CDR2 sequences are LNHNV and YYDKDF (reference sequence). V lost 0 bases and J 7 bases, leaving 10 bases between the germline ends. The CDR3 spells CATSRDVRGNEQFF. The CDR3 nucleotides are TGTGCCACCAGCAGAGATGTGAGAGGTAATGAGCAGTTCTTC.

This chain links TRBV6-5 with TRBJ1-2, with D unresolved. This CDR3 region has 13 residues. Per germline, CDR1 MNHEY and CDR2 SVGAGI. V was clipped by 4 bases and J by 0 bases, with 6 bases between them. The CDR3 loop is CASSSLANYGYTF. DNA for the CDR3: TGTGCCAGCAGTTCATTAGCTAACTATGGCTACACCTTC.

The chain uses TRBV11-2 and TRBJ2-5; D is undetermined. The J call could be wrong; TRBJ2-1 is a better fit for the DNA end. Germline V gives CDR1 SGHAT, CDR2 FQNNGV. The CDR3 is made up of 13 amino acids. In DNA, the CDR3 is TGTGCCAGCAGCTTAGCCCTCCAAGAGACCCAGTTCTTC. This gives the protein CASSLALQETQFF.

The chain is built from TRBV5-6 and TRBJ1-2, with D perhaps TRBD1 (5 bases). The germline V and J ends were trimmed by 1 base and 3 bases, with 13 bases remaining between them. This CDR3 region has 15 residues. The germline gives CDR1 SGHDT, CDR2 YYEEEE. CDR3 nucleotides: TGTGCCAGCAGCTTGCGTAGGGGAGTGTACTATGGCTACACCTTC. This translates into CASSLRRGVYYGYTF.

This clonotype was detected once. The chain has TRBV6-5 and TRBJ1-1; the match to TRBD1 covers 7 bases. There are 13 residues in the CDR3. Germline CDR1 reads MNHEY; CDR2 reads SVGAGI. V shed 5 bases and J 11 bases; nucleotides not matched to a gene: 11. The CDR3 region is CASSRGPTGEAFF. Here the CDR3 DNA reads TGTGCCAGCAGTCGAGGACCTACAGGGGAGGCTTTCTTT.

The chain's CDR3 is CASSEGQGAVNSPLHF. The CDR3 DNA sequence: TGTGCCAGCAGTGAGGGACAGGGGGCAGTTAATTCACCCCTCCACTTT. This sequence joins TRBV2 and TRBJ1-6, with 12 nucleotides matching TRBD1. V trimming: 3 bases; J trimming: 6 bases; junction bases outside the gene matches: 3. The CDR3 covers 16 residues. CDR1 and CDR2 (germline): SNHLY, FYNNEI. The whole variable domain, filled in from reference TRBV2 and TRBJ1-6, reads EPEVTQTPSHQVTQMGQEVILRCVPISNHLYFYWYRQILGQKVEFLVSFYNNEISEKSEIFDDQFSVERPDGSNFTLKIRSTKLEDSAMYFCASSEGQGAVNSPLHFGNGTRLTVT.

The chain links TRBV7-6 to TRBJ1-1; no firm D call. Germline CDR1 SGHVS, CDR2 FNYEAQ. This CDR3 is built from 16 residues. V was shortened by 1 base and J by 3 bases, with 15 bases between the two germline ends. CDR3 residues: CASSLGYARMDTEAFF. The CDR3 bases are TGTGCCAGCAGCTTAGGTTATGCCAGAATGGACACTGAAGCTTTCTTT.

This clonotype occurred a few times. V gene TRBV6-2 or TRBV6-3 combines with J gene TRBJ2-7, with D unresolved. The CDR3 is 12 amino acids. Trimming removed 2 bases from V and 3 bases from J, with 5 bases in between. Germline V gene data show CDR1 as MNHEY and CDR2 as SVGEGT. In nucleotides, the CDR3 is TGTGCCAGCAGTTACCCTTTCTACGAGCAGTACTTC. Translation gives CASSYPFYEQYF.

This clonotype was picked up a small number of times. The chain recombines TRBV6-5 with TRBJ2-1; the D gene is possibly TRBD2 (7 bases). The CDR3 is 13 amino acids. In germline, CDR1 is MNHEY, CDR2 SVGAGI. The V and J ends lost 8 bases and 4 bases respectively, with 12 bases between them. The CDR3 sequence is CASRGGLYNEQFF. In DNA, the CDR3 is TGTGCCAGCCGCGGGGGCCTTTACAATGAGCAGTTCTTC.

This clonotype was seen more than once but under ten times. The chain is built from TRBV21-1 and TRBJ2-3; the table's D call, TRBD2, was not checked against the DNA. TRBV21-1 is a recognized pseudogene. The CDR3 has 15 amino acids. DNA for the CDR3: TGTGCCAGCAGCAAACGGCGGGGGGACACAGATACGCAGTATTTT. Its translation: CASSKRRGDTDTQYF.

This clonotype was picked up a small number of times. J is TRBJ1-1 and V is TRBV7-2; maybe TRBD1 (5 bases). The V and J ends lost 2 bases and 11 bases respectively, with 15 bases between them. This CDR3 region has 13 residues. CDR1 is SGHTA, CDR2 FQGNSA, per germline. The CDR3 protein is CASSLNLGAGAFF. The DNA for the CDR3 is TGTGCCAGCAGCTTAAATCTAGGGGCAGGCGCTTTCTTT.

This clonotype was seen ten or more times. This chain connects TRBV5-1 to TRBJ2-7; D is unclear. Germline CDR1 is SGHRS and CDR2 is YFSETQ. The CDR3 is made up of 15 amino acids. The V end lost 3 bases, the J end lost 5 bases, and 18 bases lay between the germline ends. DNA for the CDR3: TGCGCCAGCAGCTATGTATCCGGGCCTGGGAACGAGCAGTACGTC. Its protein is CASSYVSGPGNEQYV.

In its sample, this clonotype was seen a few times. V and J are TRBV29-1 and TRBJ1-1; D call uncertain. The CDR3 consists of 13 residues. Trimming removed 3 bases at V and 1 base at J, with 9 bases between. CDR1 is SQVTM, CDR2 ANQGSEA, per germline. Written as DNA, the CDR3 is TGCAGCGTTGAGGTGAACCAGAACACTGAAGCTTTCTTT. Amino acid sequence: CSVEVNQNTEAFF.

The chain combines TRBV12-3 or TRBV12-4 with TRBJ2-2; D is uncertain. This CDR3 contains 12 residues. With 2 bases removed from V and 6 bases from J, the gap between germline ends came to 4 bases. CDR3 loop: CASSLRSGELFF. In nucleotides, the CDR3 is TGTGCCAGCAGTTTACGATCCGGGGAGCTGTTTTTT.

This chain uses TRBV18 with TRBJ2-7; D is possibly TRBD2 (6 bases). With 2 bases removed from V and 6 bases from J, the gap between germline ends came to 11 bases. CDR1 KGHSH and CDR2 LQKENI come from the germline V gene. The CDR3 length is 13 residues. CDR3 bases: TGTGCCAGCTCACCAAGGACTAAGGGCGAGCAGTACGTC. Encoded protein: CASSPRTKGEQYV.

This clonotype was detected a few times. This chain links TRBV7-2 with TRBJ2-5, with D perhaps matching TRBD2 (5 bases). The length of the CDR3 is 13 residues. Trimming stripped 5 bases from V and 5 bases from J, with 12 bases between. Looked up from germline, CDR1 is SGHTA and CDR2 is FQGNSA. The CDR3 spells CASSQAVGETQYF. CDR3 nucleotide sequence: TGTGCCAGCAGCCAAGCGGTAGGGGAGACCCAGTACTTC. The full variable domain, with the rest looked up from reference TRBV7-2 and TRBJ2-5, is GAGVSQSPSNKVTEKGKDVELRCDPISGHTALYWYRQSLGQGLEFLIYFQGNSAPDKSGLPSDRFSAERTGGSVSTLTIQRTQQEDSAVYLCASSQAVGETQYFGPGTRLLVL.

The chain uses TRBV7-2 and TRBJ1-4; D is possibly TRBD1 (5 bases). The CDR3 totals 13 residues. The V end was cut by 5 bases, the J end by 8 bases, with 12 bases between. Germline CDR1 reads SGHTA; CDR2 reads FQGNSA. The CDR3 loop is CASSLLREEKLFF. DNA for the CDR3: TGTGCCAGCAGCCTCCTCAGGGAAGAAAAACTGTTTTTT.

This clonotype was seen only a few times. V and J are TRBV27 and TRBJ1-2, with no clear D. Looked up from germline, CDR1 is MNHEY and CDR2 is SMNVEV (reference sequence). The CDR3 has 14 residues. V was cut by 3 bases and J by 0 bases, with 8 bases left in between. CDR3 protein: CASSFRGPNYGYTF. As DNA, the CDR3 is TGTGCCAGCAGTTTCCGCGGACCTAACTATGGCTACACCTTC.

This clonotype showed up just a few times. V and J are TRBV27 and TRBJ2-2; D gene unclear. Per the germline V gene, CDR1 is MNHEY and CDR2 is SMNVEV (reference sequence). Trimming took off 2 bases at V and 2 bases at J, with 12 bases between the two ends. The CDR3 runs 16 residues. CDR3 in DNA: TGTGCCAGCAGTTTACGAGGACGAGTAAACACCGGGGAGCTGTTTTTT. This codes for CASSLRGRVNTGELFF.

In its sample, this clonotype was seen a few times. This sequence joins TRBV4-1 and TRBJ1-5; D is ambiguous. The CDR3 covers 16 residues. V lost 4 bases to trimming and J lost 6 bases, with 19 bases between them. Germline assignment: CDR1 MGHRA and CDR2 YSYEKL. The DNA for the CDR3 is TGCGCCAGCAGCCGGATTTGGGGAGTAGTGCTTCAGCCCCAGCATTTT. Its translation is CASSRIWGVVLQPQHF.

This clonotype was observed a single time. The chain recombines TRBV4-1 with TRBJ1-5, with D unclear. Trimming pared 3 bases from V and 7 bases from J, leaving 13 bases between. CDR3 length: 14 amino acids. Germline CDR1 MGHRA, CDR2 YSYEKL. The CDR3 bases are TGCGCCAGCAGCCAGAAGGCAGTCCAACAGCCCCAGCATTTT. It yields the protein CASSQKAVQQPQHF.

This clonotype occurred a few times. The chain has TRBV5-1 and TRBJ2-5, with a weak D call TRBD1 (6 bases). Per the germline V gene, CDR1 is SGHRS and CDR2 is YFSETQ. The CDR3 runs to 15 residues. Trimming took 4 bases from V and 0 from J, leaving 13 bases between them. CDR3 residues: CASSHWTEYQETQYF. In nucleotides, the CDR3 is TGCGCCAGCAGCCACTGGACAGAATACCAAGAGACCCAGTACTTC. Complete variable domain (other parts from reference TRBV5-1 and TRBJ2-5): KAGVTQTPRYLIKTRGQQVTLSCSPISGHRSVSWYQQTPGQGLQFLFEYFSETQRNKGNFPGRFSGRQFSNSRSEMNVSTLELGDSALYLCASSHWTEYQETQYFGPGTRLLVL.

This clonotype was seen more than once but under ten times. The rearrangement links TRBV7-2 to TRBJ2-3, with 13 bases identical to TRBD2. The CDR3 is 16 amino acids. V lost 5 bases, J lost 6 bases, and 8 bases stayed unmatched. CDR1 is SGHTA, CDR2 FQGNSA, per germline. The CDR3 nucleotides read TGTGCCAGCAGCGATGATGGACTAGCGGGGGCTGATACGCAGTATTTT. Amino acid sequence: CASSDDGLAGADTQYF.

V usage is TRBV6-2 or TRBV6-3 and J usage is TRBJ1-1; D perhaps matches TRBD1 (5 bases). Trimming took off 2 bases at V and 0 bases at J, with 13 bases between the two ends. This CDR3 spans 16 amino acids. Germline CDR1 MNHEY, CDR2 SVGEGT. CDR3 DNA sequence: TGTGCCAGCAGTTACCCGGGGCCCTTCATGAACACTGAAGCTTTCTTT. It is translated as CASSYPGPFMNTEAFF.

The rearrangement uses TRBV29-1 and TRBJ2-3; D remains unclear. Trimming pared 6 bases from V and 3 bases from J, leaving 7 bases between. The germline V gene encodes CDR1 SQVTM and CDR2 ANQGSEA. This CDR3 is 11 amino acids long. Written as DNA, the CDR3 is TGCAGCGTCCGGAAGACAGATACGCAGTATTTT. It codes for CSVRKTDTQYF.

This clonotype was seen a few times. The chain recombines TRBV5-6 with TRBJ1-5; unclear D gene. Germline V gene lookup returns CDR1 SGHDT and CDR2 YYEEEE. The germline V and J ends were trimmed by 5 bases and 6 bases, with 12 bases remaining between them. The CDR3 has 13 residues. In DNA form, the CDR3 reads TGTGCCAGCAGTTCGAGACACGGTCAGCCCCAGCATTTT. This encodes CASSSRHGQPQHF.

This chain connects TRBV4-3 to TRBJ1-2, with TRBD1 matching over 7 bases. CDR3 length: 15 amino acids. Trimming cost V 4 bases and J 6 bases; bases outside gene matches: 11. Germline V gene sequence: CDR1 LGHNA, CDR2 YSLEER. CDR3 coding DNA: TGCGCCAGCAGCCGCGGTCAGGGGGTGGGGCATGGCTACACCTTC. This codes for CASSRGQGVGHGYTF.

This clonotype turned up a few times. CDR3 sequence: CASSLLDIQYF. CDR3 in DNA: TGTGCCAGCAGCTTACTAGACATTCAGTACTTC. The chain is built from TRBV7-9 and TRBJ2-4; D uncertain. Trimming took 2 bases from V and 8 from J, leaving 4 bases between them. Germline V gene data show CDR1 as SEHNR and CDR2 as FQNEAQ (reference sequence). This CDR3 region has 11 residues.